This TCR beta chain came from a study of cytomegalovirus exposure and HLA in healthy donors. In the PCR, 60 Vbeta and 13 Jbeta primers were used. In the source study's methods: The authors later counted 70 million to 80 million unique TCR beta chains, some 9.9 million of them shared. The data were produced by immunoSEQ multiplex PCR, yet TCRdb's version contains in-frame clones alone and is incomplete. V and J calls and clone size follow that table, whereas D and trimming were derived from the DNA. Of about 160,000 clones detected, approximately 80% appear once; the ten largest clones hold approximately 2.1%. Comment on this clone: Its antigen is unknown.

Study results and limitations: The dataset shows that most TCR sequences were rare, while some public TCRs occurred in many donors. Cytomegalovirus-associated status was assigned to some 180 TCR beta chains.

The sequenced sample was PBMCs. The receptor's source is a man aged 50 or older in good health and CMV-seropositive.

CDR3 sequence: CASTGQGGYQPQHF. Written as DNA, the CDR3 is TGTGCCAGTACCGGACAGGGGGGGTATCAGCCCCAGCATTTT. The chain couples TRBV19 to TRBJ1-5; 10 bases are a match to TRBD1. Per germline, CDR1 LNHDA and CDR2 SQIVND (reference sequence). The CDR3 spans 14 residues. V was pared by 7 bases and J by 5 bases, with 5 bases of the junction left unmatched.